The 10 T cell receptor beta chains below were found in one sample sequenced in a study of OX40 agonist ivuxolimab in advanced cancers. Assay used: immunoSEQ multiplex PCR; TCRdb lists only in-frame clones, some missing. The profile covers tens of thousands of clones, with about 90% appearing a single time and about 1.8% taken by the ten largest. The specimen comprised CD4+ or CD8+ T cells sorted from blood, sampled in a trial of the OX40 agonist ivuxolimab. The receptors were sampled from an adult with an advanced solid tumor such as melanoma, head and neck, liver or kidney cancer.

The chain combines TRBV27 with TRBJ1-1; the D gene is possibly TRBD1 (5 bases). The germline V gene encodes CDR1 MNHEY and CDR2 SMNVEV (reference sequence). This CDR3 is built from 14 residues. Trimming took 6 bases from V and 1 from J, leaving 12 bases between them. The CDR3 DNA reads as TGTGCCAGCAGAGCGGGGGGTACGAACACTGAAGCTTTCTTT. Residues: CASRAGGTNTEAFF.

CDR3 coding DNA: TGTGCCAGCAGTAGGGGAATCAGCACAGATACGCAGTATTTT. Protein product: CASSRGISTDTQYF. The rearrangement links TRBV6-6 to TRBJ2-3, with a possible D match to TRBD1 (5 bases). This CDR3 has 14 amino acids. Trimming took off 5 bases at V and 0 bases at J, with 9 bases between the two ends. Germline V gene lookup returns CDR1 MNHNY and CDR2 SVGAGI (reference sequence).

V is TRBV28 and J is TRBJ1-6; TRBD1 is a possible D gene (5 bases). V lost 2 bases to trimming and J lost 7 bases, with 6 bases between them. Germline-derived CDR1 and CDR2 are MDHEN and SYDVKM. The CDR3 consists of 13 residues. CDR3 amino acids: CASSLRTNSPLHF. In DNA form, the CDR3 reads TGTGCCAGCAGTTTAAGGACAAATTCACCCCTCCACTTT.

This chain uses TRBV19 with TRBJ2-2; D is perhaps TRBD2 (5 bases). Germline CDR1 LNHDA, CDR2 SQIVND (reference sequence). Trimming left V 0 bases short and J 13 bases short, with 18 bases between. The length of the CDR3 is 15 residues. The CDR3 DNA reads as TGTGCCAGTAGTATAGATCTATCGACCAGCGGAGGGCTGTTTTTT. Translating it yields CASSIDLSTSGGLFF. The full variable domain, in which reference TRBV19 and TRBJ2-2 provide the parts outside the CDR3, is DGGITQSPKYLFRKEGQNVTLSCEQNLNHDAMYWYRQDPGQGLRLIYYSQIVNDFQKGDIAEGYSVSREKKESFPLTVTSAQKNPTAFYLCASSIDLSTSGGLFFGEGSRLTVL.

The CDR3 reads CASSLGGRDNSPLHF. The CDR3 nucleotides are TGTGCCAGCAGCTTAGGGGGACGGGATAATTCACCCCTCCACTTT. This sequence joins TRBV7-9 and TRBJ1-6, with D perhaps matching TRBD1 (5 bases). V was trimmed by 1 base and J by 5 bases, leaving 9 bases between them. The CDR3 consists of 15 residues. CDR1 is SEHNR and CDR2 is FQNEAQ in the germline V gene (reference sequence).

The chain links TRBV18 to TRBJ1-2; 8 bases fit TRBD1. The CDR3 length is 16 residues. Germline lookup yields CDR1 KGHSH and CDR2 LQKENI. V lost 2 bases to trimming and J lost 7 bases; unmatched junction nucleotides: 12. Written as DNA, the CDR3 is TGTGCCAGCTCACCATCTCCGCCGAGGACAGGGTTTGGCTACACCTTC. Residues: CASSPSPPRTGFGYTF.

This clone has a single count. This chain uses TRBV12-5 with TRBJ2-1; the match to TRBD2 covers 7 bases. Germline V gene data show CDR1 as LGHNT and CDR2 as FRNRAP. CDR3 length: 15 residues. V lost 7 bases, J lost 5 bases, and 11 bases stayed unmatched. The CDR3 bases are TGTGCTAGTGCCCGTGGGGGGGACTTTAACAATGAGCAGTTCTTC. Its protein is CASARGGDFNNEQFF.

The chain combines TRBV7-2 with TRBJ1-2; the D gene is possibly TRBD1 (5 bases). The CDR3 loop spans 13 amino acids. CDR1 and CDR2 from the germline V gene are SGHTA and FQGNSA. Trimming cost V 3 bases and J 4 bases, with 9 bases left between them. CDR3 DNA sequence: TGTGCCAGCAGCTTTCGGGGCTCCTATGGCTACACCTTC. Residues: CASSFRGSYGYTF.

The chain uses TRBV5-1 and TRBJ2-6, with D possibly called TRBD1 or TRBD2 (5 bases each). In germline, CDR1 is SGHRS, CDR2 YFSETQ. The V end lost 0 bases, the J end lost 2 bases, and 15 bases lay between the germline ends. This CDR3 has 18 residues. In nucleotides, the CDR3 is TGCGCCAGCAGCTTGGAAGCTTGGGGGTTAACTGGGGCCAACGTCCTGACTTTC. As protein: CASSLEAWGLTGANVLTF.

The chain has TRBV9 and TRBJ1-2; a possible D gene is TRBD1 (6 bases). V was pared by 7 bases and J by 2 bases, with 15 bases between. Germline V CDR1 and CDR2: SGDLS, YYNGEE. This CDR3 has 14 residues. CDR3 coding DNA: TGTGCCAGCCAAGCAGCCGGGACAAACTATGGCTACACCTTC. Its protein is CASQAAGTNYGYTF.